This TCR beta chain was identified during a study of control samples from healthy donors and cancer patients. Profiled with immunoSEQ multiplex PCR; TCRdb holds only in-frame clones, not every one. The table shows approximately 70,000 clones, with approximately 90% occurring only once. This receptor was obtained from a woman between 50 and 59 years old with colorectal cancer. The source material was PBMCs.

CDR3 sequence (DNA): TGTGCCAGCAGCCGACAGAGCTCTGGGGCCAACGTCCTGACTTTC. Amino acids: CASSRQSSGANVLTF. This rearrangement joins TRBV3-1 (or the pseudogene TRBV3-2) to TRBJ2-6, with D possibly being TRBD1 (5 bases). V lost 4 bases, J lost 0 bases, and 7 bases lay in between. Germline lookup yields CDR1 LGHDT and CDR2 YNNKEL (reference sequence). The CDR3 is 15 residues long.